The next 5 T cell receptor beta chains were all read from a single sample in a study of post-analysis software for immune sequencing data. Sequencing libraries made from TCR beta cDNA carried unique molecular identifiers. TCRdb re-called the PCR reads through MiXCR, storing one row per CDR3 protein. The sample consists of about 430,000 distinct CDR3 sequences, over 30% of them appearing once. Their recognized antigens are unknown. Points from the study as a whole: Patients had higher frequencies than controls of roughly five TRBV segments, including TRBV5-6, TRBV5-1 and TRBV20-1.

What was sequenced was blood. The origin of the receptors is a girl aged 2 to 10 with multiple sclerosis.

This clonotype was observed a few times. The chain combines TRBV4-3 with TRBJ2-1, with a tentative D call TRBD1 (5 bases). Trimming removed 4 bases from V and 2 bases from J, with 9 bases in between. The CDR3 consists of 14 residues. Germline CDR1 LGHNA, CDR2 YSLEER. The CDR3 spells CASSPYRTYNEQFF. The CDR3 DNA follows: TGCGCCAGCAGCCCATACAGGACCTACAATGAGCAGTTCTTC.

This chain links TRBV7-3 with TRBJ2-6; D tentatively reads TRBD1 or TRBD2 (5 bases each). The CDR3 sequence is 17 residues long. Trimming removed 6 bases at V and 0 bases at J, with 15 bases between. Germline CDR1 SGHTA, CDR2 FQGTGA. The CDR3 here is CASRNSPGSSGANVLTF. The CDR3 DNA reads as TGTGCCAGCAGGAATTCCCCAGGGAGCTCTGGGGCCAACGTCCTGACTTTC. Based on the CDR3 plus reference TRBV7-3 and TRBJ2-6, the full variable domain is GAGVSQTPSNKVTEKGKYVELRCDPISGHTALYWYRQSLGQGPEFLIYFQGTGAADDSGLPNDRFFAVRPEGSVSTLKIQRTERGDSAVYLCASRNSPGSSGANVLTFGAGSRLTVL.

In its sample, this clonotype was seen a few times. The rearrangement joins TRBV6-5 to TRBJ2-1; a possible D gene is TRBD1 (6 bases). Germline values: CDR1 MNHEY, CDR2 SVGAGI. Trimming cost V 4 bases and J 7 bases, with 11 bases left between them. The CDR3 spans 13 residues. The DNA for the CDR3 is TGTGCCAGCAGTTCGGACAGCCCGAATGAGCAGTTCTTC. Residues: CASSSDSPNEQFF.

On this clonotype: One junction end does not reproduce the germline sequence, and a read error may be involved. The chain links TRBV28 to TRBJ2-5; 9 bases fit TRBD1. The end of the DNA fits TRBJ2-7 better, so the J call may be wrong. Germline CDR1 MDHEN, CDR2 SYDVKM. The CDR3 runs to 14 residues. The CDR3 DNA reads TGTGCCGGCAGACCACAGGGGGCGGACTACGAGCAGTACTTC. Protein product: CAGRPQGADYEQYF.

The gene calls are TRBV3-1 and TRBJ1-3; D gene unclear. The V end was cut by 1 base, the J end by 4 bases, with 17 bases between. The CDR3 consists of 17 residues. Germline CDR1 is LGHDT and CDR2 is YNNKEL (reference sequence). The CDR3 nucleotides read TGTGCCAGCAGCCAAGGGTGGTCTGGCGGGCAAGGAAACACCATATATTTT. The encoded protein is CASSQGWSGGQGNTIYF.